The rows below give T cell receptor beta chains drawn from one sample of a study of T cell repertoires in cytomegalovirus infection. From the reads, TCRdb called clonotypes with MiXCR, one entry per CDR3 protein. In the table there are about 110,000 distinct CDR3 sequences, about 30% of which are singletons. Which antigens these TCRs recognize remains unknown. Source: CD8+ T cells from cultured PBMCs, taken from culture after CMV antigen stimulation. The receptors here all came from a human donor in good health (CMV status not recorded). Some clones in this sample may be carry-over from other donors' samples. CDR3s leave out the opening cysteine and the closing phenylalanine or tryptophan. The listing skips clone size in some rows; elsewhere it reads once, few, many or a size class.

j_call	v_call	clone_size	cdr3_aa
TRBJ2-3	TRBV7-8	many	ASSLAGFKTDTQY
TRBJ1-6	TRBV10-3	-	ANTGQSMTFIEDSPLH
TRBJ1-1	TRBV5-1	-	ASTDRGYTEAF
TRBJ1-6	TRBV27	few	ASRDRSLGSPLH
TRBJ2-3	TRBV27	-	ASSFGTGTDTQY
TRBJ2-1	TRBV7-8	many	ASSLGATLQL
TRBJ2-1	TRBV11-1	-	ASSLGPSLAGGWNEQF
TRBJ1-1	TRBV28	many	ASTFPGMDVTEAF
TRBJ1-4	TRBV27	-	ASSSHATNEKLF
TRBJ1-2	TRBV7-9	-	ASSSTGGRGDYGYT
TRBJ2-3	TRBV12-3/TRBV12-4	few	ASGPAGFTDTQY
TRBJ1-5	TRBV15	-	ATSSGPGGNQPQH
TRBJ2-5	TRBV7-9	-	ASRSIRETQY
TRBJ2-3	TRBV27	-	ASGRGQADTQY
TRBJ1-5	TRBV24-1	-	ATSDPVREEGQPQH
TRBJ1-6	TRBV28	-	ASSLAYGSNSPLH
TRBJ2-3	TRBV6-5	few	ASSYSLAGYDTQY
TRBJ2-1	TRBV19	many	ATSRDRSSYNEQF
TRBJ2-5	TRBV7-3	few	ASSLNGLAGTGVQGETQY
TRBJ1-2	TRBV12-3/TRBV12-4	-	ASSFGVGYT
TRBJ2-3	TRBV6-4	-	ASSDSAGGRVDTQY
TRBJ1-4	TRBV13	-	ASSLVRGTGNEKLF
TRBJ2-7	TRBV4-1	many	ASSQARDTYEQY
TRBJ2-7	TRBV19	few	ASSITGEAYEQY
TRBJ2-3	TRBV20-1	-	SARDPDQAQY
TRBJ2-3	TRBV6-5	few	ASSYSGDRRTDTQY
TRBJ2-2	TRBV6-5	-	ASSYLQGEGVGELF
TRBJ2-2	TRBV27	-	ASSPSLAGELF
TRBJ2-5	TRBV6-6	few	ASSYSTSSGAYQETQY
TRBJ2-1	TRBV7-2	many	ASSPTGQGYYNEQF
TRBJ1-5	TRBV7-2	-	VSSPDSGNQPQH
TRBJ2-1	TRBV28	few	ASSPTVYNEQF
TRBJ2-1	TRBV7-9	many	ASSLGGTVRDEQF
TRBJ2-3	TRBV15	-	ATSRADSGTGADTQY
TRBJ1-1	TRBV19	once	ASSPEGVRAF
TRBJ2-5	TRBV6-8	-	ASSPGPGASGETQY
TRBJ1-5	TRBV6-6	-	ASSYLGSNQPQH
TRBJ2-7	TRBV7-6	-	ASSSADSSYYEQY
TRBJ1-6	TRBV27	-	ASSLSEGPGSPLH
TRBJ2-2	TRBV2	-	ASRSGAGGDTGELF
TRBJ2-2	TRBV7-4	few	ASSTMSGELF
TRBJ2-7	TRBV19	-	ASSIGGQGSPEQY
TRBJ2-7	TRBV6-5	few	ASSYSSGFGEQY
TRBJ1-5	TRBV19	-	ASSWAGINQPQH
TRBJ2-4	TRBV11-2	-	ASSLPGLVSKNIQY
TRBJ2-7	TRBV28	few	ASSGSKSRANEQY
TRBJ1-6	TRBV7-9	few	ASSLGGLPLH
TRBJ2-2	TRBV20-1	few	SARALNTGELF
TRBJ2-5	TRBV27	-	ASGEGNREQETQY
TRBJ1-1	TRBV6-1	many	ASSNRDRLVNTEAF
TRBJ1-6	TRBV10-3	few	AISSGQSSYNSPLH
TRBJ2-5	TRBV7-2	-	ASSLRTPQETQY
TRBJ1-2	TRBV2	-	ANSATGSIHYGYT